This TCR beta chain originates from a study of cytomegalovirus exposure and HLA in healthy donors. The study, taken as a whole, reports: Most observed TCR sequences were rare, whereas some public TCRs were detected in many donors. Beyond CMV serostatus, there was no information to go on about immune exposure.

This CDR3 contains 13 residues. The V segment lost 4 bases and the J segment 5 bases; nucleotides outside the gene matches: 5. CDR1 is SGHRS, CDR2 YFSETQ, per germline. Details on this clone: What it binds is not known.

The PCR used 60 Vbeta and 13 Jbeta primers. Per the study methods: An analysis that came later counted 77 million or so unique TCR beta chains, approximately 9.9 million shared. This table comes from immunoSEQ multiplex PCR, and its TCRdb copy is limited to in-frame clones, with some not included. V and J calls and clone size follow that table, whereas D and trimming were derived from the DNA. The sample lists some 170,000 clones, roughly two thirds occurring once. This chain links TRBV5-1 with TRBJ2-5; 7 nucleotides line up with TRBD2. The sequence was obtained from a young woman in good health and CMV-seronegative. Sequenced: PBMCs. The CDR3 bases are TGCGCCAGCAGCCCCAGCGGGACGGAGACCCAGTACTTC. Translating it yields CASSPSGTETQYF.